A single sample gave rise to the 19 T cell receptor beta chains below, sequenced in a study of cytomegalovirus exposure and HLA in healthy donors. PCR employed 60 Vbeta and 13 Jbeta primers. The method was immunoSEQ multiplex PCR; TCRdb's version includes in-frame clones alone and lacks a portion of them. Of about 120,000 clones in the sample, more than 80% are singletons; the top ten hold about 1.8%. Source material: PBMCs. These receptor sequences come from a man in his forties or fifties in good health and CMV-seronegative.

There are a few counts of this clone. The rearrangement links TRBV7-2 to TRBJ2-3; TRBD2 aligns across 12 bases. CDR3 size: 15 residues. Trimming took 5 bases from V and 7 from J; bases not matched to a gene: 7. The germline CDR1 and CDR2 sequences are SGHTA and FQGNSA. CDR3 protein: CASSTGTSGRYTQYF. CDR3 in DNA: TGTGCCAGCAGCACCGGGACTAGCGGGCGATATACGCAGTATTTT.

The V call is TRBV4-2, the J call TRBJ1-3; tentatively, D is TRBD1 (5 bases). Trimming took 0 bases from V and 4 from J, leaving 10 bases between them. CDR1 LGHNA and CDR2 YNFKEQ come from the germline V gene. CDR3 length equals 15 residues. The CDR3 DNA follows: TGTGCCAGCAGCCAAGACAGGGTGGGGGGAAACACCATATATTTT. Protein sequence: CASSQDRVGGNTIYF.

The chain recombines TRBV7-9 with TRBJ2-7; 9 nucleotides match TRBD1. The germline gives CDR1 SEHNR, CDR2 FQNEAQ (reference sequence). The CDR3 spans 16 residues. V was pared by 1 base and J by 5 bases, with 9 bases of the junction left unmatched. The CDR3 loop is CASSLGDRGRRDEQYF. CDR3 in DNA: TGTGCCAGCAGCTTAGGTGACAGGGGGAGAAGGGACGAGCAGTACTTC.

On this clone: Other DNA sequences of this sample code for an identical CDR3. This chain connects TRBV5-6 to TRBJ2-6; possible D gene TRBD2, 7 bases. CDR3 length: 18 amino acids. Between the trimmed V and J ends, which lost 2 bases and 4 bases, there was a span of 19 bases. CDR1 is SGHDT, CDR2 YYEEEE, per germline. CDR3 residues: CASSFRGALSSGANVLTF. CDR3 bases: TGTGCCAGCAGCTTCCGGGGGGCCCTAAGCTCCGGGGCCAACGTCCTGACTTTC. The variable domain in full, completed from reference TRBV5-6 and TRBJ2-6, reads DAGVTQSPTHLIKTRGQQVTLRCSPKSGHDTVSWYQQALGQGPQFIFQYYEEEERQRGNFPDRFSGHQFPNYSSELNVNALLLGDSALYLCASSFRGALSSGANVLTFGAGSRLTVL.

The chain uses TRBV27 and TRBJ2-1, with D hard to call. This CDR3 region has 15 residues. Per the germline V gene, CDR1 is MNHEY and CDR2 is SMNVEV (reference sequence). Deletions cut 7 bases from V and 3 bases from J, with 16 bases between. CDR3 bases: TGTGCCAGCACCCCAAACCAAGCCTACTACAATGAGCAGTTCTTC. It specifies CASTPNQAYYNEQFF.

This rearrangement joins TRBV18 to TRBJ1-2; TRBD1 aligns across 8 bases. The V gene's germline CDR1 is KGHSH and CDR2 LQKENI. V was clipped by 2 bases and J by 8 bases; unmatched bases: 10. The CDR3 runs to 15 residues. The CDR3 region has the DNA TGTGCCAGCTCACCAGCAGGACAGGGTGTGGAGGGCTACACCTTC. It codes for CASSPAGQGVEGYTF.

J is TRBJ2-3 and V is TRBV15; TRBD1 matches 9 bases. The CDR3 runs to 17 residues. Germline assignment: CDR1 LNHNV and CDR2 YYDKDF (reference sequence). Unmatched junction bases numbered 7, after V lost 0 bases and J lost 3 bases. The CDR3 protein is CATSRDLGTGLTDTQYF. CDR3 bases: TGTGCCACCAGCAGAGACCTAGGGACAGGGCTGACAGATACGCAGTATTTT.

This chain uses TRBV11-2 with TRBJ2-5; no clear D gene. V was cut by 0 bases and J by 5 bases, with 10 bases left in between. Looked up from germline, CDR1 is SGHAT and CDR2 is FQNNGV. The CDR3 is made up of 14 amino acids. The CDR3 DNA is TGTGCCAGCAGCTTAGATTATAAAGAGGAGACCCAGTACTTC. Residues: CASSLDYKEETQYF.

CDR3 protein: CASSDGGGNTEAFF. CDR3 nucleotide sequence: TGTGCCAGCAGCGACGGGGGGGGGAACACTGAAGCTTTCTTT. V is TRBV9 and J is TRBJ1-1, with D possibly matching TRBD1 (5 bases). Germline CDR1 is SGDLS and CDR2 is YYNGEE. The CDR3 sequence is 14 residues long. The V gene lost 3 bases and the J gene lost 1 base, with 10 bases spanning the gap.

The chain recombines TRBV6-5 with TRBJ2-7; 9 bases fit TRBD2. V shed 6 bases, J shed 4 bases, and the junction held 10 bases outside the gene matches. Germline CDR1 and CDR2: MNHEY and SVGAGI. The length of the CDR3 is 15 residues. The CDR3 here is CASRIAGVVGYEQYF. The CDR3 DNA reads TGTGCCAGCAGAATAGCGGGAGTGGTCGGGTACGAGCAGTACTTC.

The V call is TRBV4-1, the J call TRBJ2-3; D gene unclear. Between the trimmed V and J ends, which lost 4 bases and 2 bases, there was a span of 10 bases. Germline V gives CDR1 MGHRA, CDR2 YSYEKL. This CDR3 is 14 amino acids long. The CDR3 loop is CASSLVQNTDTQYF. The CDR3 coding sequence is TGCGCCAGCAGCCTTGTCCAGAACACAGATACGCAGTATTTT.

CDR3 in amino acids: CASSAQGGSQPQHF. Written as DNA, the CDR3 is TGTGCCAGCAGTGCCCAGGGGGGCTCTCAGCCCCAGCATTTT. The V and J genes are TRBV6-1 and TRBJ1-5; 7 bases are shared with TRBD1. The CDR3 sequence is 14 residues long. Losses at the gene ends were 4 bases for V and 6 bases for J; bases not matched to a gene: 6. Looked up from germline, CDR1 is MNHNS and CDR2 is SASEGT.

The V and J genes are TRBV7-6 and TRBJ2-7; D uncertain. The CDR3 has 14 amino acids. Germline lookup yields CDR1 SGHVS and CDR2 FNYEAQ. V was cut by 5 bases and J by 7 bases, with 18 bases left in between. CDR3 in DNA: TGTGCCAGCAGCATTAGCCTTTACGTTCAGGAGCAGTACTTC. It encodes CASSISLYVQEQYF.

This clone was counted only a few times. The V and J genes are TRBV4-3 and TRBJ2-3, with 8 bases identical to TRBD2. The CDR3 contains 17 residues. Germline loops: CDR1 LGHNA, CDR2 YSLEER. J lost 0 bases, V lost 4 bases, and 9 bases had no gene match. The DNA for the CDR3 is TGCGCCAGCAGCCGAAGGGGAGCGGGAGAGAGCACAGATACGCAGTATTTT. It encodes CASSRRGAGESTDTQYF.

The V call is TRBV18, the J call TRBJ1-2; TRBD1 might be the D (6 bases). The CDR3 length is 12 residues. V lost 4 bases and J 11 bases, leaving 14 bases between the germline ends. Germline CDR1 reads KGHSH; CDR2 reads LQKENI. The CDR3 DNA is TGTGCCAGCTCACGGGCCCAAGGGGGTTACACCTTC. Encoded protein: CASSRAQGGYTF.

V and J are TRBV19 and TRBJ2-7; D is perhaps TRBD2 (5 bases). The V gene's germline CDR1 is LNHDA and CDR2 SQIVND (reference sequence). The CDR3 has 15 residues. V lost 0 bases, J lost 3 bases, and 12 bases lay in between. The CDR3 DNA follows: TGTGCCAGTAGTATAGATCTTGGACTGAACTACGAGCAGTACTTC. It codes for CASSIDLGLNYEQYF.

V gene TRBV6-5 combines with J gene TRBJ1-2; TRBD1 might be the D (6 bases). Trimming left V 6 bases short and J 4 bases short, with 12 bases between. The length of the CDR3 is 13 residues. CDR1 is MNHEY, CDR2 SVGAGI, per germline. The CDR3 DNA follows: TGTGCCAGCAGCCCGGACAGCTTCTATGGCTACACCTTC. This codes for CASSPDSFYGYTF.

This clone ranks as medium-sized. The chain has TRBV7-9 and TRBJ1-3; 8 nucleotides line up with TRBD1. This CDR3 is 18 amino acids long. Germline lookup yields CDR1 SEHNR and CDR2 FQNEAQ (reference sequence). Trimming took 6 bases from V and 0 from J; bases not matched to a gene: 13. The CDR3 sequence is CASRQTGPGGDSGNTIYF. The CDR3 region has the DNA TGTGCCAGCAGACAAACCGGGCCAGGGGGCGACTCTGGAAACACCATATATTTT.

This chain links TRBV30 with TRBJ2-3; 9 nucleotides align to TRBD2. The CDR3 is 17 amino acids. J was trimmed by 1 base and V by 0 bases; bases with no gene match: 8. Per the germline V gene, CDR1 is GTSNPN and CDR2 is SVGIG (reference sequence). CDR3 DNA sequence: TGTGCCTGGAGTGTACTTAGGACTAGCGTGGGCACAGATACGCAGTATTTT. It is translated as CAWSVLRTSVGTDTQYF. The complete variable domain, with remaining parts taken from reference TRBV30 and TRBJ2-3, reads SQTIHQWPATLVQPVGSPLSLECTVEGTSNPNLYWYRQAAGRGLQLLFYSVGIGQISSEVPQNLSASRPQDRQFILSSKKLLLSDSGFYLCAWSVLRTSVGTDTQYFGPGTRLTVL.